One sample yielded the 5 T cell receptor beta chains listed below, sequenced in a study of regulatory T cells in long-lasting Graves disease. Noted time point: newly diagnosed GD, antithyroid drugs for less than 3 months. PBMC-derived RNA was used for the TCR library. TCR beta libraries were built with iRepertoire HTBI primers and Arm-PCR of CDR3 regions. One entry per CDR3 protein results from TCRdb running MiXCR on the multiplex PCR reads. The profile shows 400,000 to 500,000 distinct CDR3 sequences, 14% of them singletons. These same records also appear under a second study, on T cells in Graves' hyperthyroidism and ophthalmopathy.

The material sequenced was peripheral blood mononuclear cells (PBMCs), taken at new diagnosis, from a patient treated with antithyroid drugs. These receptors came from a woman in her forties or fifties with Graves disease.

The sample holds a few counts of this clonotype. CDR3 nucleotide sequence: TGTGCCAGCAGCGTAATTTCGGGGCGGGAGAGTAATGAGCAGTTCTTC. Protein product: CASSVISGRESNEQFF. V is TRBV9 and J is TRBJ2-1, with 7 nucleotides matching TRBD2. This CDR3 is built from 16 residues. J gave up 7 bases and V 1 base, and 11 bases lay outside the gene matches. Germline V gene data show CDR1 as SGDLS and CDR2 as YYNGEE.

Remarks on this clonotype: The final CDR3 position lacks the conserved phenylalanine or tryptophan, pointing to a likely read error. The chain joins TRBV7-9 to TRBJ2-3, with 7 bases lining up with TRBD1. The CDR3 covers 17 residues. Germline V gives CDR1 SEHNR, CDR2 FQNEAQ (reference sequence). V trimming: 6 bases; J trimming: 0 bases; junction bases outside the gene matches: 12. This chain's CDR3 is CASRKRPGGRSTDTQYI. The CDR3 bases are TGTGCCAGCAGGAAACGACCAGGGGGAAGAAGCACAGATACGCAGTATATT.

This clonotype came up many times. This rearrangement joins TRBV7-6 to TRBJ2-1; 7 bases are a match to TRBD1. V lost 4 bases, J lost 2 bases, and 2 bases stayed unmatched. The CDR3 is made up of 14 amino acids. Germline loops: CDR1 SGHVS, CDR2 FNYEAQ. CDR3 sequence: CASSWGQTYNEQFF. The DNA for the CDR3 is TGTGCCAGCAGCTGGGGACAGACCTACAATGAGCAGTTCTTC. The whole variable domain, remainder taken from reference TRBV7-6 and TRBJ2-1, is GAGVSQSPRYKVTKRGQDVALRCDPISGHVSLYWYRQALGQGPEFLTYFNYEAQQDKSGLPNDRFSAERPEGSISTLTIQRTEQRDSAMYRCASSWGQTYNEQFFGPGTRLTVL.

This clonotype was seen repeatedly, ten times or more. V is TRBV28 and J is TRBJ2-5; D might be TRBD2 (7 bases). In germline, CDR1 is MDHEN, CDR2 SYDVKM. V dropped 5 bases and J dropped 5 bases, with 21 bases sitting between them. The CDR3 has 16 residues. The CDR3 DNA follows: TGTGCCAGCAGTCTAGAAGGGACGGGGGGCGTCGAGACCCAGTACTTC. It encodes CASSLEGTGGVETQYF.

This clonotype was counted ten times or more. The CDR3 reads CASSLEVAGSNEQFF. The CDR3 DNA reads as TGTGCCAGCAGCTTAGAGGTAGCGGGGTCCAATGAGCAGTTCTTC. This chain links TRBV7-9 with TRBJ2-1; 8 bases are a match to TRBD2. The CDR3 runs to 15 residues. The V gene end was trimmed by 1 base and the J gene end by 6 bases; junction bases not matched to a gene: 5. CDR1 and CDR2 from the germline V gene are SEHNR and FQNEAQ (reference sequence). The variable domain in full, with the rest retrieved from reference TRBV7-9 and TRBJ2-1, is DTGVSQNPRHKITKRGQNVTFRCDPISEHNRLYWYRQTLGQGPEFLTYFQNEAQLEKSRLLSDRFSAERPKGSFSTLEIQRTEQGDSAMYLCASSLEVAGSNEQFFGPGTRLTVL.